A selection of T cell receptor beta chains follows, all from one sample in a study of blood T cells in healthy people across ages. TCRdb used MiXCR to reprocess the 5' RACE reads, holding one entry per CDR3 protein. This sample has about 800,000 distinct CDR3 sequences, with 20% to 25% found just once. The same sample was also studied in work on T cells of mothers and their children.

Material: blood. The receptors originated from a boy aged 5-17 years in good health. Each CDR3 is given with its conserved first and last residue. The D gene is left open where the match is weak. Not every row has a clone size; where given, it reads once, few, many or a size class.

cdr3_aa	cdr3_nt	d_call	v_call	j_call	clone_size
CSVEESSTAYEQYF	TGCAGCGTTGAAGAGTCAAGTACAGCCTACGAGCAGTACTTC	.	TRBV29-1	TRBJ2-7	.
CASSVGNQGYEKLFF	TGTGCCAGCAGCGTAGGGAACCAGGGATATGAAAAACTGTTTTTT	.	TRBV9	TRBJ1-4	.
CASGSSGEETQYF	TGTGCTAGTGGTTCCTCAGGGGAAGAGACCCAGTACTTC	.	TRBV12-5	TRBJ2-5	few
CSAGYPYNEQFF	TGCAGTGCTGGTTATCCCTACAATGAGCAGTTCTTC	.	TRBV20-1	TRBJ2-1	.
CSAGTGTGQETQYF	TGCAGTGCTGGAACCGGGACAGGTCAGGAGACCCAGTACTTC	TRBD1	TRBV20-1	TRBJ2-5	.
CSARHFSRSTDTQYF	TGCAGTGCTAGACACTTCTCTAGGAGCACAGATACGCAGTATTTT	.	TRBV20-1	TRBJ2-3	few
CASSEGTGKGEAFF	TGTGCCAGCAGCGAAGGAACGGGGAAGGGTGAAGCTTTCTTT	.	TRBV7-3	TRBJ1-1	few
CASSPVGQGEETQYF	TGTGCCAGCTCACCAGTAGGACAGGGGGAAGAGACCCAGTACTTC	TRBD1	TRBV18	TRBJ2-5	.
CATRETGNTGELFF	TGTGCCACCAGAGAAACAGGGAACACCGGGGAGCTGTTTTTT	.	TRBV24-1	TRBJ2-2	.
CAIESTAGRPNEQFF	TGTGCCATCGAATCCACAGCGGGACGACCCAATGAGCAGTTCTTC	TRBD2	TRBV10-3	TRBJ2-1	.
CASSATGTAIQETQYF	TGTGCCAGCAGCGCAACCGGGACAGCTATCCAAGAGACCCAGTACTTC	TRBD1	TRBV7-9	TRBJ2-5	few
CSASGGVSETQYF	TGCAGTGCCAGCGGGGGGGTATCAGAGACCCAGTACTTC	TRBD2	TRBV20-1	TRBJ2-5	.
CSVKGEYYEQYF	TGCAGCGTGAAGGGGGAGTACTACGAGCAGTACTTC	.	TRBV29-1	TRBJ2-7	few
CASSLLFGETQYF	TGTGCCAGCAGTTTATTGTTCGGAGAGACCCAGTACTTC	.	TRBV27	TRBJ2-5	.
CSARALPGYTF	TGCAGTGCTAGAGCGTTGCCTGGCTACACCTTC	.	TRBV20-1	TRBJ1-2	.
CASSRGTPTNEKLFF	TGTGCCAGCAGTCGGGGGACTCCAACTAATGAAAAACTGTTTTTT	.	TRBV6-5	TRBJ1-4	.
CASSLFERTDTQYF	TGTGCCAGCAGCTTATTCGAACGCACAGATACGCAGTATTTT	.	TRBV7-2	TRBJ2-3	.
CASTPTGNQETQYF	TGTGCCAGCACCCCTACAGGGAACCAAGAGACCCAGTACTTC	.	TRBV7-8	TRBJ2-5	few
CASSFTTGMGEKLFF	TGTGCCAGCAGCTTCACTACAGGGATGGGCGAAAAACTGTTTTTT	.	TRBV11-2	TRBJ1-4	.
CASSLRTGGSHEQYF	TGCGCCAGCAGCTTGAGGACAGGGGGGAGTCACGAGCAGTACTTC	TRBD1	TRBV5-1	TRBJ2-7	few
CASSRQKEETQYF	TGTGCCAGCAGTCGACAGAAAGAAGAGACCCAGTACTTC	.	TRBV12-3/TRBV12-4	TRBJ2-5	.
CASSSQRDYYNEQFF	TGTGCCAGCAGCTCCCAGCGGGACTACTACAATGAGCAGTTCTTC	TRBD2	TRBV7-6	TRBJ2-1	.
CASSTGTGITEQFF	TGTGCCAGTAGCACCGGGACAGGGATTACAGAGCAGTTCTTC	TRBD1	TRBV19	TRBJ2-1	few
CASSHTVSDTQYF	TGCGCCAGCAGCCATACGGTTTCGGATACGCAGTATTTT	.	TRBV4-1	TRBJ2-3	.
CASSLGGLAGNEQFF	TGCGCCAGCAGCTTGGGGGGGCTAGCGGGGAATGAGCAGTTCTTC	TRBD2	TRBV5-1	TRBJ2-1	.
CSVSREPNTGELFF	TGCAGCGTTTCCAGGGAGCCGAACACCGGGGAGCTGTTTTTT	.	TRBV29-1	TRBJ2-2	.
CASAEGGQDYGYTF	TGTGCCAGCGCGGAGGGCGGACAGGACTATGGCTACACCTTC	TRBD1	TRBV6-2/TRBV6-3	TRBJ1-2	.
CARSPGGVRYGYTF	TGTGCCCGCAGTCCCGGTGGGGTGAGATATGGCTACACCTTC	.	TRBV28	TRBJ1-2	.
CASSFRGGHTDTQYF	TGTGCCAGCAGTTTTCGGGGGGGCCACACAGATACGCAGTATTTT	TRBD2	TRBV12-3/TRBV12-4	TRBJ2-3	.
CASSLWTAAKGNEQFF	TGTGCCAGCAGCTTATGGACGGCCGCAAAAGGGAATGAGCAGTTCTTC	.	TRBV11-2	TRBJ2-1	few
CASGPAASYEQYF	TGTGCCAGCGGCCCGGCGGCCTCCTACGAGCAGTACTTC	.	TRBV6-2/TRBV6-3	TRBJ2-7	.
CASSRIGDLAGETQYF	TGTGCCAGCAGTCGAATCGGGGACCTCGCAGGGGAGACCCAGTACTTC	.	TRBV3-1	TRBJ2-5	.
CASSIPGLASMGGTDTQYF	TGTGCCAGCAGTATACCCGGACTAGCGTCCATGGGGGGCACAGATACGCAGTATTTT	TRBD2	TRBV13	TRBJ2-3	few
CASSPPSKGGIEQFF	TGTGCCAGCTCACCACCCTCGAAAGGTGGGATTGAGCAGTTCTTC	.	TRBV18	TRBJ2-1	few
CSVGASGSTDTQYF	TGCAGCGTTGGGGCTAGCGGGAGCACAGATACGCAGTATTTT	TRBD2	TRBV29-1	TRBJ2-3	few
CASSLGILPEQYF	TGTGCCAGCAGCTTAGGTATTCTACCCGAGCAGTATTTT	.	TRBV11-2	TRBJ2-3	few
CASSQDKSSNYGYTF	TGCGCCAGCAGCCAAGATAAGTCCTCTAACTATGGCTACACCTTC	.	TRBV4-3	TRBJ1-2	few
CSVEGAPDRGYEQYF	TGCAGCGTTGAAGGGGCCCCGGACAGGGGATACGAGCAGTACTTC	TRBD1	TRBV29-1	TRBJ2-7	.
CASRTPLAGGPYEQYF	TGTGCCAGCAGAACACCCCTAGCGGGAGGGCCGTACGAGCAGTACTTC	TRBD2	TRBV6-6	TRBJ2-7	.
CASSARDGYGYTF	TGTGCCAGCAGCGCCCGGGACGGGTATGGCTACACCTTC	.	TRBV9	TRBJ1-2	.
CASSLRTSGSSEQYF	TGTGCCAGCAGTCTCCGGACTAGCGGGAGCTCTGAGCAGTACTTC	TRBD2	TRBV12-3/TRBV12-4	TRBJ2-7	.
CASSSTLSSYNEQFF	TGTGCCAGCAGCTCGACGTTAAGCTCCTACAATGAGCAGTTCTTC	.	TRBV9	TRBJ2-1	.
CASSYSSTPKAKNIQYF	TGTGCCAGCAGTTACTCGAGTACCCCAAAGGCAAAAAACATTCAGTACTTC	.	TRBV6-6	TRBJ2-4	.
CASSVSEFEQFF	TGTGCCAGCAGCGTAAGCGAGTTTGAGCAGTTCTTC	.	TRBV9	TRBJ2-1	few
CASSLRRVGTSIDTQYF	TGTGCCAGCAGTTTGAGGCGTGTTGGGACTAGCATAGATACGCAGTATTTT	TRBD2	TRBV27	TRBJ2-3	many